The next 9 T cell receptor beta chains were all read from a single sample in a study of Ad26.COV2.S vaccination and SARS-CoV-2 variants. TCRdb's table, derived via immunoSEQ multiplex PCR, lists solely in-frame clones and lacks some. The data hold some 300,000 clones, with 85% observed a single time. Treatment defined: around 19 received Ad26.COV2.S at low or high dose, single or two shots; roughly 5 received placebo; per-sample allocation not given. Vaccine and placebo recipients were sampled on day 63 after the first injection. The material was peripheral blood, obtained in a trial of Ad26.COV2.S vaccine versus placebo. These receptors were collected from a person between 18 and 60 years old who received the Ad26.COV2.S COVID-19 vaccine or a placebo.

This clone was counted only a few times. This rearrangement joins TRBV28 to TRBJ1-1; D gene ambiguous. Trimming removed 3 bases from V and 0 bases from J, with 11 bases in between. Germline V gene sequence: CDR1 MDHEN, CDR2 SYDVKM. CDR3 length: 15 amino acids. The CDR3 DNA is TGTGCCAGCAGTTTCACCCCCCAGTTGAACACTGAAGCTTTCTTT. Its protein product is CASSFTPQLNTEAFF. The complete variable domain, with remaining parts taken from reference TRBV28 and TRBJ1-1, reads DVKVTQSSRYLVKRTGEKVFLECVQDMDHENMFWYRQDPGLGLRLIYFSYDVKMKEKGDIPEGYSVSREKKERFSLILESASTNQTSMYLCASSFTPQLNTEAFFGQGTRLTVV.

The rearrangement uses TRBV18 and TRBJ2-7, with a tentative D call TRBD1 (6 bases). Germline CDR1 and CDR2: KGHSH and LQKENI. V was clipped by 2 bases and J by 5 bases, with 16 bases between them. This CDR3 is built from 15 residues. The CDR3 region is CASSPTQGWDHEQYF. For the CDR3, the DNA is TGTGCCAGCTCACCAACGCAGGGGTGGGACCACGAGCAGTACTTC.

The gene calls are TRBV5-1 and TRBJ2-2, with D possibly being TRBD1 (6 bases). V gave up 3 bases and J gave up 4 bases, with 13 bases separating them. This CDR3 contains 15 residues. Per the germline V gene, CDR1 is SGHRS and CDR2 is YFSETQ. CDR3 sequence (DNA): TGCGCCAGCAGCTCGAGATCAGGGGCCACCGGGGAGCTGTTTTTT. This codes for CASSSRSGATGELFF. The full variable domain, its missing parts supplied by reference TRBV5-1 and TRBJ2-2, is KAGVTQTPRYLIKTRGQQVTLSCSPISGHRSVSWYQQTPGQGLQFLFEYFSETQRNKGNFPGRFSGRQFSNSRSEMNVSTLELGDSALYLCASSSRSGATGELFFGEGSRLTVL.

The V gene is TRBV28, the J gene TRBJ1-6, with D unresolved. The germline V gene has CDR1 MDHEN and CDR2 SYDVKM. The CDR3 spans 15 residues. V lost 6 bases and J 9 bases, leaving 18 bases between the germline ends. CDR3 in DNA: TGTGCCAGCAGACGGGATAGCTCCCGTGTTTCACCCCTCCACTTT. This sequence encodes CASRRDSSRVSPLHF.

The V and J genes are TRBV7-9 and TRBJ2-5; D is unclear. Trimming cost V 3 bases and J 5 bases, with 7 bases left between them. The V gene's germline CDR1 is SEHNR and CDR2 FQNEAQ (reference sequence). The CDR3 contains 12 residues. The CDR3 reads CASSFRPETQYF. DNA of the CDR3: TGTGCCAGCAGCTTTAGACCGGAGACCCAGTACTTC.

This clone was observed a few times. The V gene is TRBV5-6, the J gene TRBJ2-7, with D uncertain. The CDR3 extends over 14 amino acids. The germline gives CDR1 SGHDT, CDR2 YYEEEE. Trimming stripped 0 bases from V and 3 bases from J, with 10 bases between. CDR3 protein: CASSLGSRNYEQYF. The CDR3, as DNA: TGTGCCAGCAGCTTGGGGAGTCGGAACTACGAGCAGTACTTC.

The chain links TRBV27 to TRBJ1-5, with D uncertain. This CDR3 has 14 residues. Trimming stripped 5 bases from V and 0 bases from J, with 8 bases between. In germline, CDR1 is MNHEY, CDR2 SMNVEV (reference sequence). As DNA, the CDR3 is TGTGCCAGCAGTCCCCGGGATAGCAATCAGCCCCAGCATTTT. It translates to CASSPRDSNQPQHF.

Details on this clone: The same CDR3 can be traced to other DNA sequences in this sample. The V and J genes are TRBV6-5 and TRBJ1-3; no firm D call. V dropped 11 bases and J dropped 0 bases, with 8 bases sitting between them. Germline V CDR1 and CDR2: MNHEY, SVGAGI. The CDR3 runs 12 residues. The CDR3 loop reads CASGVSGNTIYF. The CDR3 region has the DNA TGTGCCTCCGGGGTCTCTGGAAACACCATATATTTT.

The CDR3, as DNA: TGTGCCAGCAGCGGGGGAGTGGGACAGGTAAACTATGGCTACACCTTC. Translated, it gives CASSGGVGQVNYGYTF. The rearrangement joins TRBV9 to TRBJ1-2, with TRBD1 identical over 8 bases. Germline-derived CDR1 and CDR2 are SGDLS and YYNGEE. The trim removed 3 bases at V and 2 bases at J, leaving 9 bases unmatched. The CDR3 consists of 16 residues.